This paragraph covers one T cell receptor (beta chain) sequence. Its target is not known. A single record per CDR3 protein comes from TCRdb applying MiXCR to the 5' RACE reads. Among approximately 580,000 distinct CDR3 sequences listed, roughly 20% were seen once. The entry originates in a study of T-cell memory formation after mild COVID-19. Study details: Across donors, TCR clusters were largely donor specific. Notes on the study in general: Contracting clones from day 15 to 85 showed balanced CD4/CD8; later expanders favored CD4+. Pre-infection memory held some responding clones, suggesting pre-existing cross-reactive T cells responded.

This CDR3 is built from 15 residues. V gave up 4 bases and J gave up 7 bases, with 17 bases separating them. CDR1 is LNHDA and CDR2 is SQIVND in the germline V gene (reference sequence). The rearrangement links TRBV19 to TRBJ1-5; D is perhaps TRBD1 (6 bases). The specimen sequenced was PBMCs or a T cell subset sorted from them (not recorded which). The clonotype comes from an adult woman who had mild COVID-19 (a few samples of this study predate the infection). Cell type and time point are not known. The CDR3 sequence: CASSTPGGARQPQHF. The CDR3 coding sequence is TGTGCCAGTAGTACACCGGGGGGCGCGAGGCAGCCCCAGCATTTT.